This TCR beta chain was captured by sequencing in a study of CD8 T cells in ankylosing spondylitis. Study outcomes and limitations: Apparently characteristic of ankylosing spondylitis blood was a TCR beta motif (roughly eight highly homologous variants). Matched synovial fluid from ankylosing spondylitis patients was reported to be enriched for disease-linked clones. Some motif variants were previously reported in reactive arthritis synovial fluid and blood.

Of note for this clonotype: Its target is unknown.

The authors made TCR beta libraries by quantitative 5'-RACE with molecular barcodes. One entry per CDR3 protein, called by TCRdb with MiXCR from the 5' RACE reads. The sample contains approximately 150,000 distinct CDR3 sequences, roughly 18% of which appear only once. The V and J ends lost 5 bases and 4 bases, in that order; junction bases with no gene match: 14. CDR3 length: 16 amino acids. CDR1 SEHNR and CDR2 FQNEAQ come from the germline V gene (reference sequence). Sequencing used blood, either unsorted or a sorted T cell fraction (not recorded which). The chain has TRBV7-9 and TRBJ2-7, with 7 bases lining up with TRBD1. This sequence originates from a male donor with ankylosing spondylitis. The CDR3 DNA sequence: TGTGCCAGCAGCCAACTACCAGGGACAGACCTATACGAGCAGTACTTC. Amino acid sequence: CASSQLPGTDLYEQYF.